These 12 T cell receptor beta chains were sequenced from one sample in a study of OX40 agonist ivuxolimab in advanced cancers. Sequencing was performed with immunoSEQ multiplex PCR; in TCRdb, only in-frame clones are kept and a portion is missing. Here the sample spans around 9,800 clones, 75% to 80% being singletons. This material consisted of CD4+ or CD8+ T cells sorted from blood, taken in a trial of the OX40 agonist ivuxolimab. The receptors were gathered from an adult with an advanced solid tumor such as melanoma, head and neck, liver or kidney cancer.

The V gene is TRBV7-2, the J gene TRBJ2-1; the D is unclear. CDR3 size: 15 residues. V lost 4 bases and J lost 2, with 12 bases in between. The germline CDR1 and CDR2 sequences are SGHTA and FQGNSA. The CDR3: CASSSSPTAYNEQFF. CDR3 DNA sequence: TGTGCCAGCAGCTCAAGCCCCACCGCCTACAATGAGCAGTTCTTC. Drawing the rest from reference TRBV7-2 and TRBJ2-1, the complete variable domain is GAGVSQSPSNKVTEKGKDVELRCDPISGHTALYWYRQSLGQGLEFLIYFQGNSAPDKSGLPSDRFSAERTGGSVSTLTIQRTQQEDSAVYLCASSSSPTAYNEQFFGPGTRLTVL.

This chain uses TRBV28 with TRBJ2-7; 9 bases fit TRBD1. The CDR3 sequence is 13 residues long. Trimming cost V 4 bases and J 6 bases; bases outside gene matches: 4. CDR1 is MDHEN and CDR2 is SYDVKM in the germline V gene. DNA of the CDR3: TGTGCCAGCAGTTCCGGACAGGGGATCGAGCAGTACTTC. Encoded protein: CASSSGQGIEQYF.

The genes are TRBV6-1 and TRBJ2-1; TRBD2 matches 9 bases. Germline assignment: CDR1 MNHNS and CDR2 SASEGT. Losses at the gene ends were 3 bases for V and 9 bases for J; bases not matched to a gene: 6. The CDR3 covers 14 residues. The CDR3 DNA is TGTGCCAGCAGTGACGGCGGGGGGGCCGGTGAGCAGTTCTTC. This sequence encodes CASSDGGGAGEQFF.

CDR3 protein: CASSESPGYEQYF. The CDR3 DNA is TGCGCCAGCAGTGAGTCACCTGGCTACGAGCAGTACTTC. The chain joins TRBV10-2 to TRBJ2-7; D ambiguous. This CDR3 is built from 13 residues. Germline V gives CDR1 WSHSY, CDR2 SAAADI. Trimming cost V 0 bases and J 3 bases, with 6 bases left between them.

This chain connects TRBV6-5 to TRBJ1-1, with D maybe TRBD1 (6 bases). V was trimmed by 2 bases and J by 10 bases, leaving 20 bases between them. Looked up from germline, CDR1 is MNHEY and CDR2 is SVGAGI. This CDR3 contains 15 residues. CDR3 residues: CASSYLDRGAWSAFF. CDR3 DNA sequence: TGTGCCAGCAGTTACCTGGATCGGGGGGCTTGGTCAGCTTTCTTT.

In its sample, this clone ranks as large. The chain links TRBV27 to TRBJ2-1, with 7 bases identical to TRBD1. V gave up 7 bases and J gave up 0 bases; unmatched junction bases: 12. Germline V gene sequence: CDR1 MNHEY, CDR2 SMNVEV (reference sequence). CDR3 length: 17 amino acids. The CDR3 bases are TGTGCCAGCACCAGGACAGGTTCCCTTCTCTCCTACAATGAGCAGTTCTTC. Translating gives CASTRTGSLLSYNEQFF.

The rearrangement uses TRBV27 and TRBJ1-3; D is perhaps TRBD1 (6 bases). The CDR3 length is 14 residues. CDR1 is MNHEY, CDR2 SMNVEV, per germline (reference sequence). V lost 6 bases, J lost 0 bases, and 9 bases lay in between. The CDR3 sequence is CASSPQGSGNTIYF. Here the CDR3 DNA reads TGTGCCAGCAGCCCACAGGGCTCTGGAAACACCATATATTTT.

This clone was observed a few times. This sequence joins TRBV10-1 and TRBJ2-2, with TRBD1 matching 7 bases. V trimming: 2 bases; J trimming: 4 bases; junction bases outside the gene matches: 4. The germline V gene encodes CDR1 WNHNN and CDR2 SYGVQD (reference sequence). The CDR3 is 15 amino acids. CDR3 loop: CASSEDRVSTGELFF. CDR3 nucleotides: TGCGCCAGCAGTGAGGACAGGGTCAGCACCGGGGAGCTGTTTTTT.

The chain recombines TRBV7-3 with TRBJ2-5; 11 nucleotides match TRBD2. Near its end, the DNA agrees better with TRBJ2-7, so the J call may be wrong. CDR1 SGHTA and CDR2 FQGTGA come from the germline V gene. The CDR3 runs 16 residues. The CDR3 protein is CASSLDLLAGEDEQYF. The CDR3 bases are TGTGCCAGCAGCTTAGATCTACTAGCGGGAGAGGACGAGCAGTACTTC.

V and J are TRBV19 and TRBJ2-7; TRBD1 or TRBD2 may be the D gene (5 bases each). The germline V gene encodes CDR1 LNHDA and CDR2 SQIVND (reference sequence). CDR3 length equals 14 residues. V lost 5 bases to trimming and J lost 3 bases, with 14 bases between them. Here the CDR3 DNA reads TGTGCCAGTAGTTCCAGGGACCGGGGCTACGAGCAGTACTTC. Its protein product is CASSSRDRGYEQYF.

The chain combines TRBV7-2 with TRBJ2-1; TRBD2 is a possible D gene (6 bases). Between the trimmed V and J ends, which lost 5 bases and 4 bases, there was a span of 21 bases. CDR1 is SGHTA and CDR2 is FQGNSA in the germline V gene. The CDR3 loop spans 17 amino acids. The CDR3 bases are TGTGCCAGCAGCCAACGGGAGCTAGCCGAACTTTACAATGAGCAGTTCTTC. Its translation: CASSQRELAELYNEQFF. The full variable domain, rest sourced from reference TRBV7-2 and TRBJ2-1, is GAGVSQSPSNKVTEKGKDVELRCDPISGHTALYWYRQSLGQGLEFLIYFQGNSAPDKSGLPSDRFSAERTGGSVSTLTIQRTQQEDSAVYLCASSQRELAELYNEQFFGPGTRLTVL.

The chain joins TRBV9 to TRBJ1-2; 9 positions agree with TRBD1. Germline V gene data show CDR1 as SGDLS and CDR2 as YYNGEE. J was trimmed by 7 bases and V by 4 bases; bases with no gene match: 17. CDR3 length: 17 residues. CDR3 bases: TGTGCCAGCAGCCCTTTCTCTACGTTACAGGGGGCGATTGGCTACACCTTC. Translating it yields CASSPFSTLQGAIGYTF.